The T cell receptor beta chain under discussion was sequenced for a study of blood T cell repertoires in COVID-19. Overall study: From the United States, Italy and Spain came samples of acute and convalescent COVID-19. PBMCs, B-cell-depleted T cells, or T cells provided the cDNA or gDNA that made up the material.

CDR1 and CDR2 (germline): SGHNT, YYREEE (reference sequence). The CDR3 length is 18 residues. Trimming stripped 3 bases from V and 2 bases from J, with 23 bases between. The assay was immunoSEQ multiplex PCR, and TCRdb's table has in-frame clones only and misses some. The repertoire holds about 190,000 clones, with nearly 90% as singletons. This receptor was obtained from a woman between 40 and 50 years old who had recovered from COVID-19. The chain links TRBV5-4 to TRBJ1-2, with D possibly matching TRBD1 (6 bases). Sequenced material: peripheral blood. The DNA for the CDR3 is TGTGCCAGCAGCTCCCCTACAGGGTTTTTTGCTTCGAACTATGGCTACACCTTC. Its protein product is CASSSPTGFFASNYGYTF.